The 19 T cell receptor beta chains reported below all come from one sample, sequenced in a study of CD8 T cells in Susac syndrome. RNA totalling about 0.45 to 1 ug underwent reverse transcription with random hexamers. TCRdb processed the immunoSEQ multiplex PCR reads anew with MiXCR; each CDR3 protein has one entry. The repertoire has roughly 120,000 distinct CDR3 sequences, roughly 93% of them found once; the top ten carry around 0.085%. Sequencing was carried out using CD4+ T cells from PBMCs. The receptors here all came from a human donor with multiple sclerosis.

This chain's CDR3 is CASSHSTGSLEQYF. CDR3 nucleotide sequence: TGTGCCAGCAGCCATTCGACGGGGTCCCTCGAGCAGTACTTC. This rearrangement joins TRBV3-1 to TRBJ2-7, with a tentative D call TRBD2 (5 bases). The germline V and J ends were trimmed by 3 bases and 6 bases, with 15 bases remaining between them. The CDR3 is 14 residues long. CDR1 and CDR2 (germline): LGHDT, YNNKEL (reference sequence).

This clonotype was seen only a few times. This chain uses TRBV2 with TRBJ1-1; TRBD1 matches at 7 bases. The germline gives CDR1 SNHLY, CDR2 FYNNEI. CDR3 size: 13 residues. V was pared by 8 bases and J by 0 bases, with 3 bases of the junction left unmatched. The CDR3 region is CASRGQMNTEAFF. The DNA for the CDR3 is TGTGCCAGCCGGGGACAGATGAACACTGAAGCTTTCTTT. The full variable domain, its missing parts supplied by reference TRBV2 and TRBJ1-1, is EPEVTQTPSHQVTQMGQEVILRCVPISNHLYFYWYRQILGQKVEFLVSFYNNEISEKSEIFDDQFSVERPDGSNFTLKIRSTKLEDSAMYFCASRGQMNTEAFFGQGTRLTVV.

V usage is TRBV19 and J usage is TRBJ1-1; tentative D call: TRBD1 (6 bases). The CDR3 runs to 17 residues. In germline, CDR1 is LNHDA, CDR2 SQIVND (reference sequence). Trimming shortened V by 5 bases and J by 0 bases, and 19 bases separated the two germline ends. The CDR3: CASSRRGGDIMNTEAFF. The CDR3 nucleotides are TGTGCCAGTAGTCGGCGGGGCGGGGACATCATGAACACTGAAGCTTTCTTT.

This clonotype has a single count. V and J are TRBV5-1 and TRBJ1-2; the match to TRBD1 covers 10 bases. J lost 8 bases, V lost 3 bases, and 7 bases had no gene match. CDR3 length equals 14 residues. Germline V lookup: CDR1 SGHRS, CDR2 YFSETQ. CDR3 in DNA: TGCGCCAGCAGCTGGGGGACAGGGGCAGAGGGCTACACCTTC. Protein sequence: CASSWGTGAEGYTF.

This clonotype has a single count. This sequence joins TRBV12-3 or TRBV12-4 and TRBJ2-1, with D perhaps TRBD1 or TRBD2 (5 bases each). V lost 6 bases, J lost 10 bases, and 16 bases lay in between. The CDR3 length is 13 residues. CDR3 coding DNA: TGTGCCAGCAGCTACAAGGACTGGGGCGAGCAGTTCTTC. The encoded protein is CASSYKDWGEQFF.

The chain joins TRBV5-4 to TRBJ1-2; TRBD1 is a possible D gene (5 bases). This CDR3 is 19 amino acids long. Trimming removed 2 bases from V and 0 bases from J, with 23 bases in between. CDR1 SGHNT and CDR2 YYREEE come from the germline V gene (reference sequence). The CDR3 bases are TGTGCCAGCAGCTTAATGGGACTCCGTCTGACCCGAGCTAACTATGGCTACACCTTC. Residues: CASSLMGLRLTRANYGYTF.

The V gene is TRBV5-1, the J gene TRBJ1-2; maybe TRBD1 (5 bases). This CDR3 has 12 residues. CDR1 is SGHRS, CDR2 YFSETQ, per germline. Trimming stripped 4 bases from V and 4 bases from J, with 8 bases between. CDR3 nucleotide sequence: TGCGCCAGCAGCATAGACAGCTATGGCTACACCTTC. Protein sequence: CASSIDSYGYTF.

This chain joins TRBV30 and TRBJ2-5; D ambiguous. CDR3 size: 15 residues. The germline V and J ends were trimmed by 3 bases and 2 bases, with 16 bases remaining between them. Germline V gives CDR1 GTSNPN, CDR2 SVGIG (reference sequence). The CDR3 loop reads CAWSPRPVGQETQYF. The CDR3 region has the DNA TGTGCCTGGAGCCCCCGCCCAGTGGGGCAAGAGACCCAGTACTTC.

This clonotype was detected a few times. V is TRBV12-3 or TRBV12-4 and J is TRBJ1-2; 9 nucleotides match TRBD1. The CDR3 sequence is 14 residues long. With V trimmed by 5 bases and J by 1 base, 2 bases remained unmatched. Written as DNA, the CDR3 is TGTGCCAGCAGTGAGGGACAGGGTAACTATGGCTACACCTTC. Protein: CASSEGQGNYGYTF.

This clonotype was detected only once. The chain joins TRBV14 to TRBJ2-1; TRBD2 agrees at 7 bases. This CDR3 spans 18 amino acids. From germline, CDR1 is SGHDN and CDR2 FVKESK. V lost 0 bases, J lost 5 bases, and 13 bases stayed unmatched. CDR3 coding DNA: TGTGCCAGCAGCCAAGATGAAATTAGCGGGTATTCCAACAATGAGCAGTTCTTC. Translating gives CASSQDEISGYSNNEQFF.

The chain links TRBV7-3 to TRBJ1-5; D is uncertain. The germline CDR1 and CDR2 sequences are SGHTA and FQGTGA. V was shortened by 5 bases and J by 3 bases, with 8 bases between the two germline ends. The CDR3 totals 13 residues. The chain's CDR3 is CASSPNNNQPQHF. The CDR3 bases are TGTGCCAGCAGCCCTAACAACAATCAGCCCCAGCATTTT.

Here the CDR3 reads CASSPSEGNTEAFF. The DNA of the CDR3 is TGTGCCAGCTCACCATCAGAGGGGAACACTGAAGCTTTCTTT. This chain joins TRBV18 and TRBJ1-1; D unresolved. Per germline, CDR1 KGHSH and CDR2 LQKENI. V lost 2 bases and J 1 base, leaving 8 bases between the germline ends. This CDR3 has 14 amino acids.

V usage is TRBV2 and J usage is TRBJ2-5; D remains ambiguous. The CDR3 sequence is 12 residues long. V shed 1 base and J shed 4 bases, with 4 bases lying between them. CDR1 is SNHLY and CDR2 is FYNNEI in the germline V gene. The CDR3 sequence: CASSEGGETQYF. The CDR3 region has the DNA TGTGCCAGCAGTGAAGGGGGAGAGACCCAGTACTTC.

V usage is TRBV28 and J usage is TRBJ2-7; TRBD2 matches at 12 bases. Unmatched junction bases numbered 3, after V lost 10 bases and J lost 5 bases. Germline V gene sequence: CDR1 MDHEN, CDR2 SYDVKM. The CDR3 covers 12 residues. CDR3 amino acids: CAMGLAGHEQYF. The CDR3 region has the DNA TGTGCCATGGGACTAGCGGGCCACGAGCAGTACTTC.

The V call is TRBV5-6, the J call TRBJ1-6; possibly TRBD1 for D (5 bases). Trimming left V 3 bases short and J 10 bases short, with 14 bases between. This CDR3 has 14 residues. Germline V gives CDR1 SGHDT, CDR2 YYEEEE. CDR3 in DNA: TGTGCCAGCAGCTCCGGGACGCCCCGATCACCCCTCCACTTT. Protein sequence: CASSSGTPRSPLHF.

The table lists this clonotype with a count of one. V usage is TRBV6-1 and J usage is TRBJ2-7, with D uncertain. The CDR3 sequence is 14 residues long. The germline CDR1 and CDR2 sequences are MNHNS and SASEGT. Between the trimmed V and J ends, which lost 5 bases and 2 bases, there was a span of 13 bases. The DNA for the CDR3 is TGTGCCAGCAGTCCTCGGTCCCCGACCTACGAGCAGTACTTC. Its translation is CASSPRSPTYEQYF.

V usage is TRBV30 and J usage is TRBJ2-3, with D perhaps TRBD2 (6 bases). Deletions cut 2 bases from V and 0 bases from J, with 12 bases between. Germline assignment: CDR1 GTSNPN and CDR2 SVGIG (reference sequence). CDR3 size: 15 residues. The CDR3 region has the DNA TGTGCCTGGAGTAAATGGGGGACTAGCACAGATACGCAGTATTTT. This translates into CAWSKWGTSTDTQYF.

The CDR3 loop is CASSPRAGELFF. The CDR3 region has the DNA TGTGCCAGCAGCCCTCGAGCCGGGGAGCTGTTTTTT. V and J are TRBV3-1 and TRBJ2-2; no reliable D call. Germline V gene sequence: CDR1 LGHDT, CDR2 YNNKEL (reference sequence). CDR3 length: 12 amino acids. V was pared by 4 bases and J by 6 bases, with 6 bases between.

The J gene is TRBJ1-1, the V gene TRBV6-2 or TRBV6-3; 7 bases align to TRBD1. The CDR3 has 13 amino acids. The V and J ends lost 6 bases and 3 bases, in that order; junction bases with no gene match: 4. CDR1 is MNHEY and CDR2 is SVGEGT in the germline V gene. This CDR3 reads CASRAGGHTEAFF. The DNA for the CDR3 is TGTGCCAGCAGGGCAGGGGGACACACTGAAGCTTTCTTT.